Described below is a single T cell receptor beta chain sequence and its context. As originally analysed: For nucleated cells, counts were estimated from reference gene primer amplification. Sequencing was performed with immunoSEQ multiplex PCR; in TCRdb, only in-frame clones are kept and a portion is missing. That table is the source of V, J and clone size, and D and trimming were worked out from the DNA. The sample has over 85,000 clones, roughly four fifths seen once. This entry belongs to a study of blood T cell repertoires in COVID-19. Overall study: Acute-phase and convalescent COVID-19 samples originated in the United States, Italy and Spain. Sample material is recorded as cDNA or gDNA derived from T cells, B-cell-depleted T cells, or PBMCs.

The CDR3 is made up of 14 amino acids. Per the germline V gene, CDR1 is MRHNA and CDR2 is SNTAGT. The V end was cut by 3 bases, the J end by 3 bases, with 6 bases between. Material: peripheral blood. This chain connects TRBV6-4 to TRBJ2-6; D perhaps matches TRBD1 (5 bases). This sequence originates from a woman aged 55-69 years with acute or convalescent COVID-19. For the CDR3, the DNA is TGTGCCAGCAGTGAGCAGGGTGGGGCCAACGTCCTGACTTTC. Protein: CASSEQGGANVLTF.